This T cell receptor (beta chain) was sequenced for a study of blood T cell repertoires in COVID-19. Study information: Samples of COVID-19 (acute and convalescent) were obtained from the United States, Italy and Spain.

Trimming removed 2 bases from V and 10 bases from J, with 11 bases in between. Germline CDR1 MGHRA, CDR2 YSYEKL. The CDR3 has 13 amino acids. In the original processing: The authors estimated nucleated cell counts from reference gene primer amplification. The repertoire was sequenced with immunoSEQ multiplex PCR; TCRdb's copy has only in-frame clones and lacks some. V and J calls and clone size come straight from that table; D and trimming were deduced from the DNA. Of fewer than 150,000 clones in the sample, roughly four fifths were seen once. The TCR originated in a human donor in a cohort sampled during active COVID-19. Material: peripheral blood. This chain links TRBV4-1 with TRBJ1-4; D possibly corresponds to TRBD1 (5 bases). The CDR3 DNA sequence: TGCGCCAGCAGCCAATCCCGGGGGGGAAAACTGTTTTTT. Encoded protein: CASSQSRGGKLFF.